The next 21 T cell receptor beta chains were all read from a single sample in a study of T cells in tuberculosis. The method was immunoSEQ multiplex PCR; TCRdb's version includes in-frame clones alone and lacks a portion of them. The sample records roughly 34,000 clones, roughly 95% being singletons. Sequencing was done on a sample of PBMCs. The receptors were sampled from a donor aged 10 to 29 with latent tuberculosis or without tuberculosis infection.

This chain uses TRBV7-8 with TRBJ2-2, with a possible D match to TRBD2 (5 bases). V was clipped by 6 bases and J by 5 bases, with 13 bases between them. The CDR3 runs 14 residues. Germline V lookup: CDR1 SGHVS, CDR2 FQNEAQ. The CDR3 DNA reads as TGTGCCAGCAGATTCTCCGGGGTTACCGGGGAGCTGTTTTTT. This gives the protein CASRFSGVTGELFF.

The chain is built from TRBV5-4 and TRBJ1-2; D possibly corresponds to TRBD1 (5 bases). From germline, CDR1 is SGHNT and CDR2 YYREEE (reference sequence). The CDR3 sequence is 13 residues long. V was trimmed by 1 base and J by 7 bases, leaving 11 bases between them. The CDR3 is CASSLKQAVGYTF. The CDR3 nucleotides read TGTGCCAGCAGCTTGAAACAGGCGGTTGGCTACACCTTC.

This sequence joins TRBV15 and TRBJ2-7; TRBD2 matches at 12 bases. CDR3 length: 14 amino acids. The V gene's germline CDR1 is LNHNV and CDR2 YYDKDF (reference sequence). The J segment lost 3 bases and the V segment lost 5 bases, leaving 2 bases of the junction unmatched. CDR3 DNA sequence: TGTGCCACCAGCTTACTAGCGGGGGGCTACGAGCAGTACTTC. It is translated as CATSLLAGGYEQYF.

The V call is TRBV19, the J call TRBJ1-5; D uncertain. Germline lookup yields CDR1 LNHDA and CDR2 SQIVND (reference sequence). The CDR3 runs to 15 residues. V lost 5 bases and J 4 bases, leaving 15 bases between the germline ends. Here the CDR3 DNA reads TGTGCCAGTAGTTTACCTGGTCGAGGAAATCAGCCCCAGCATTTT. Translated, it gives CASSLPGRGNQPQHF. Combining the CDR3 with reference TRBV19 and TRBJ1-5 gives the whole variable domain DGGITQSPKYLFRKEGQNVTLSCEQNLNHDAMYWYRQDPGQGLRLIYYSQIVNDFQKGDIAEGYSVSREKKESFPLTVTSAQKNPTAFYLCASSLPGRGNQPQHFGDGTRLSIL.

The rearrangement links TRBV10-3 to TRBJ2-7, with D possibly TRBD2 on 6 matching bases. The germline V gene encodes CDR1 ENHRY and CDR2 SYGVKD. The CDR3 covers 13 residues. V lost 8 bases and J 5 bases, leaving 16 bases between the germline ends. The DNA of the CDR3 is TGTGCCATCCGAGGGTCTAGCGACGACGAGCAGTACTTC. This codes for CAIRGSSDDEQYF.

The chain joins TRBV10-2 to TRBJ1-2; D not resolved. The ends were cut back, 3 bases at V and 8 bases at J, with 10 bases in the middle. The V gene's germline CDR1 is WSHSY and CDR2 SAAADI. This CDR3 has 12 amino acids. CDR3 nucleotides: TGCGCCAGCAGTGAAGAACAGTGGGGCTACACCTTC. Translation gives CASSEEQWGYTF.

The sample holds a few counts of this clone. The chain recombines TRBV10-2 with TRBJ2-7; 8 bases map to TRBD2. J lost 1 base, V lost 6 bases, and 8 bases had no gene match. CDR1 is WSHSY, CDR2 SAAADI, per germline. This CDR3 has 15 residues. The CDR3, as DNA: TGCGCCAGCAGGGGTAGGAGCGGGAGATCCTACGAGCAGTACTTC. It translates to CASRGRSGRSYEQYF.

This chain links TRBV19 with TRBJ2-3, with TRBD1 identical over 10 bases. From germline, CDR1 is LNHDA and CDR2 SQIVND (reference sequence). Trimming took 10 bases from V and 3 from J; bases not matched to a gene: 13. CDR3 length equals 16 residues. The CDR3 DNA is TGTGCCACCTCGCCGTCGACAGGGGGCTTGACAGATACGCAGTATTTT. The encoded protein is CATSPSTGGLTDTQYF.

The chain recombines TRBV4-1 with TRBJ2-1; tentatively, D is TRBD1 (6 bases). CDR1 is MGHRA, CDR2 YSYEKL, per germline. Trimming cost V 4 bases and J 10 bases, with 11 bases left between them. CDR3 length equals 12 residues. CDR3 protein: CASSPTGYEQFF. The CDR3 DNA sequence: TGCGCCAGCAGCCCGACAGGCTACGAGCAGTTCTTC.

This chain uses TRBV5-6 with TRBJ1-4; D not certain. Between the trimmed V and J ends, which lost 1 base and 0 bases, there was a span of 4 bases. Looked up from germline, CDR1 is SGHDT and CDR2 is YYEEEE. The CDR3 consists of 14 residues. CDR3 sequence: CASSLIATNEKLFF. DNA for the CDR3: TGTGCCAGCAGCTTGATAGCAACTAATGAAAAACTGTTTTTT.

This chain connects TRBV27 to TRBJ2-7; the match to TRBD1 covers 7 bases. This CDR3 comprises 16 residues. Germline CDR1 reads MNHEY; CDR2 reads SMNVEV (reference sequence). The trim removed 5 bases at V and 0 bases at J, leaving 10 bases unmatched. The CDR3 region is CASSAHTGAFSYEQYF. The CDR3 DNA reads TGTGCCAGCAGTGCACACACAGGGGCATTCTCCTACGAGCAGTACTTC.

The genes are TRBV4-1 and TRBJ2-5; perhaps TRBD2 as D (5 bases). The CDR3 is 16 residues long. Germline CDR1 reads MGHRA; CDR2 reads YSYEKL. The V and J ends lost 3 bases and 1 base respectively, with 15 bases between them. CDR3 loop: CASSQVGFSGQETQYF. In DNA, the CDR3 is TGCGCCAGCAGCCAGGTCGGGTTCAGCGGCCAAGAGACCCAGTACTTC.

V and J are TRBV18 and TRBJ2-7; 8 bases are a match to TRBD1. Trimming cost V 3 bases and J 6 bases; bases outside gene matches: 7. CDR3 length: 14 residues. The germline gives CDR1 KGHSH, CDR2 LQKENI. CDR3 sequence: CASSPRGLMGEQYF. CDR3 coding DNA: TGTGCCAGCTCACCCAGGGGGCTCATGGGCGAGCAGTACTTC.

This chain links TRBV25-1 with TRBJ2-1; D is perhaps TRBD2 (6 bases). V shed 1 base and J shed 6 bases, with 13 bases lying between them. The length of the CDR3 is 15 residues. Germline V gene sequence: CDR1 MGHDK, CDR2 SYGVNS. CDR3 DNA: TGTGCCAGCAGTGAATGGGGGGTACGGGCCAATGAGCAGTTCTTC. Translated, it gives CASSEWGVRANEQFF.

The chain has TRBV7-9 and TRBJ2-1; no definite D call. In germline, CDR1 is SEHNR, CDR2 FQNEAQ (reference sequence). The CDR3 has 11 amino acids. The V end lost 5 bases, the J end lost 6 bases, and 5 bases lay between the germline ends. The CDR3, as DNA: TGTGCCAGCAGCCCCTCCAATGAGCAGTTCTTC. This sequence encodes CASSPSNEQFF.

The chain has TRBV4-1 and TRBJ1-3, with a tentative D call TRBD1 (5 bases). In germline, CDR1 is MGHRA, CDR2 YSYEKL. The V gene lost 2 bases and the J gene lost 1 base, with 12 bases spanning the gap. The CDR3 loop spans 16 amino acids. The CDR3 loop is CASSQLTRTSGNTIYF. The CDR3 nucleotides are TGCGCCAGCAGCCAACTGACCCGGACATCTGGAAACACCATATATTTT.

V usage is TRBV19 and J usage is TRBJ1-5, with 9 bases matching TRBD1. J gave up 0 bases and V 10 bases, and 7 bases lay outside the gene matches. The CDR3 runs 15 residues. The germline V gene encodes CDR1 LNHDA and CDR2 SQIVND (reference sequence). CDR3 DNA: TGTGCCACCACGGGACAGGGCCTTAGCAATCAGCCCCAGCATTTT. Translation: CATTGQGLSNQPQHF.

V and J are TRBV5-6 and TRBJ1-1; D remains ambiguous. The CDR3 is 12 residues long. The germline V and J ends were trimmed by 4 bases and 11 bases, with 15 bases remaining between them. Looked up from germline, CDR1 is SGHDT and CDR2 is YYEEEE. As DNA, the CDR3 is TGTGCCAGCAGCATGCAGACTAGGAGGGCTTTCTTT. Its protein product is CASSMQTRRAFF.

This clone was observed once. This sequence joins TRBV5-1 and TRBJ2-2; 9 bases match TRBD2. Looked up from germline, CDR1 is SGHRS and CDR2 is YFSETQ. CDR3 length: 18 residues. V shed 4 bases and J 0 bases; nucleotides not matched to a gene: 10. CDR3 DNA: TGCGCCAGCAGCCCCCTGACTAGCGGCCCTACGAACACCGGGGAGCTGTTTTTT. This gives the protein CASSPLTSGPTNTGELFF.

This chain links TRBV6-5 with TRBJ1-2, with D possibly TRBD1 on 5 matching bases. Germline V gene lookup returns CDR1 MNHEY and CDR2 SVGAGI. The CDR3 loop spans 14 amino acids. The V end lost 6 bases, the J end lost 8 bases, and 19 bases lay between the germline ends. This CDR3 is CASSRGLGPGGYTF. The CDR3 nucleotides are TGTGCCAGCAGCCGCGGTTTGGGGCCCGGCGGCTACACCTTC.

This clone was recorded only once. CDR3 nucleotide sequence: TGTGCCAGCAGCAGGGGGCCTGGGGAGACCCAGTACTTC. The encoded protein is CASSRGPGETQYF. V usage is TRBV2 and J usage is TRBJ2-5; 8 nucleotides align to TRBD1. The CDR3 loop spans 13 amino acids. V dropped 6 bases and J dropped 5; count of bases not matched to a gene: 5. Germline V lookup: CDR1 SNHLY, CDR2 FYNNEI.